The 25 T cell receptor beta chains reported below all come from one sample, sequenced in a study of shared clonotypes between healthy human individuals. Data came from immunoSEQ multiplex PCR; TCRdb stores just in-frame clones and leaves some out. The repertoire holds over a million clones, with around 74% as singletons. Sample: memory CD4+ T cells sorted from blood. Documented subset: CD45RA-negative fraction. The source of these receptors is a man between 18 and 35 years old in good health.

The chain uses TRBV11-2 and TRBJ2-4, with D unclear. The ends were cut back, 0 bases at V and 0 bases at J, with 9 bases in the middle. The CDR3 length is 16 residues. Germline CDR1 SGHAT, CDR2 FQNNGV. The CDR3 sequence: CASSLDLTLAKNIQYF. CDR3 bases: TGTGCCAGCAGCTTAGACCTTACGCTAGCCAAAAACATTCAGTACTTC.

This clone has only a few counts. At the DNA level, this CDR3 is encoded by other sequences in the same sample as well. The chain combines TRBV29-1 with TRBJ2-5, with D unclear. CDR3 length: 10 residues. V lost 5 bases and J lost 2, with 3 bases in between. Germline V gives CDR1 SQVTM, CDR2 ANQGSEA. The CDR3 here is CSVKQETQYF. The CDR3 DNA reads TGCAGCGTTAAACAAGAGACCCAGTACTTC.

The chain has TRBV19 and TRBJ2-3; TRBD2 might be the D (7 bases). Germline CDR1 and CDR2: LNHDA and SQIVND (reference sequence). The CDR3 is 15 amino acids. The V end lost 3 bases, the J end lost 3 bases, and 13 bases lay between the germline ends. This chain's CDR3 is CASSMRGGQTDTQYF. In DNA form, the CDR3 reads TGTGCCAGTAGTATGCGCGGGGGACAAACAGATACGCAGTATTTT.

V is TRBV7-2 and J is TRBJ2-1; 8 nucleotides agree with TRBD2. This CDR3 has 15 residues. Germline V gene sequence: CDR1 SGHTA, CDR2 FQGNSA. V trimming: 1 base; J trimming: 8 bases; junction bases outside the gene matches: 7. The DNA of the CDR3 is TGTGCCAGCAGCTTAGACGGGGGGGCTCGGGATGAGCAGTTCTTC. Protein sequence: CASSLDGGARDEQFF.

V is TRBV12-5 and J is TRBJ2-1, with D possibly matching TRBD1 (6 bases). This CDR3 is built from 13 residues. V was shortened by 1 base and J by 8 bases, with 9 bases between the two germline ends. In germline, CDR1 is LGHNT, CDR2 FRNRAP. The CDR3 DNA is TGTGCTAGTGGTTTGGACAGGGTATATGAGCAGTTCTTC. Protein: CASGLDRVYEQFF.

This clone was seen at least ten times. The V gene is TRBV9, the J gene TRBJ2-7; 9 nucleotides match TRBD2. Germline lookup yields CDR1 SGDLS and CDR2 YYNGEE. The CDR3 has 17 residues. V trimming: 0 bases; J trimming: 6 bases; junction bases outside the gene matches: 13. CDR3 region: CASSVATPAGGPSEQYF. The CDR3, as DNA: TGTGCCAGCAGCGTAGCTACACCGGCGGGAGGGCCGTCCGAGCAGTACTTC.

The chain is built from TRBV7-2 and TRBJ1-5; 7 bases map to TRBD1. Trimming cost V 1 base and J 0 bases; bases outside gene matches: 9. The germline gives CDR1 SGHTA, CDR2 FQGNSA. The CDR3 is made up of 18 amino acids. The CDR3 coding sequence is TGTGCCAGCAGCTTAGTTTGGGCAGGGGGGGATAGCAATCAGCCCCAGCATTTT. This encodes CASSLVWAGGDSNQPQHF.

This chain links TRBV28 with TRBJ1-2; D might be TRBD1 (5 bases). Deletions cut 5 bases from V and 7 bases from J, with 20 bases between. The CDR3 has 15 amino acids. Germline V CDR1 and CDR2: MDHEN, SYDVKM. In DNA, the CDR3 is TGTGCCAGCAGTCTTACGGGACTCACGGAGAGTGGCTACACCTTC. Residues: CASSLTGLTESGYTF.

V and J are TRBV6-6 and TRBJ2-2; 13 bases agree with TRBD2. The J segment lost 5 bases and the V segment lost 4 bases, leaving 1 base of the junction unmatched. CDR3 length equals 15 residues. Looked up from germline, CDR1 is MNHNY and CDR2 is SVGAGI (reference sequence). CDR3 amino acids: CASSWTSGGTGELFF. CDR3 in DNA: TGTGCCAGCAGTTGGACTAGCGGGGGTACCGGGGAGCTGTTTTTT.

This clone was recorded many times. The CDR3 is CASSLERKTPAPTAAGELFF. Written as DNA, the CDR3 is TGCGCCAGCAGCTTGGAGAGGAAAACCCCCGCCCCCACTGCCGCCGGGGAGCTGTTTTTT. The chain joins TRBV5-1 to TRBJ2-2; D gene ambiguous. CDR3 length: 20 amino acids. The germline V gene encodes CDR1 SGHRS and CDR2 YFSETQ. V was clipped by 0 bases and J by 6 bases, with 27 bases between them. The full variable domain, in which reference TRBV5-1 and TRBJ2-2 provide the parts outside the CDR3, is KAGVTQTPRYLIKTRGQQVTLSCSPISGHRSVSWYQQTPGQGLQFLFEYFSETQRNKGNFPGRFSGRQFSNSRSEMNVSTLELGDSALYLCASSLERKTPAPTAAGELFFGEGSRLTVL.

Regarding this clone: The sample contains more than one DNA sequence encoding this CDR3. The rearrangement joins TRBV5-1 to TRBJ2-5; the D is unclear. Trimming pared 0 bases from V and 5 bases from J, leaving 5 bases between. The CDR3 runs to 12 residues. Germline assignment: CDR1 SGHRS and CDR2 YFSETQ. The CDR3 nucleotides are TGCGCCAGCAGCTTGGAGCAGGAGACCCAGTACTTC. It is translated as CASSLEQETQYF.

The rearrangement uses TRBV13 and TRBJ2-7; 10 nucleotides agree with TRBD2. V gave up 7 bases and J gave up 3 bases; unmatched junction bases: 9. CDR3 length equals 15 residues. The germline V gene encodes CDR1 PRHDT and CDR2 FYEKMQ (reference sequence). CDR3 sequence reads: CASIKSSGRNYEQYF. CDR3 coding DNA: TGTGCCAGCATCAAATCTAGCGGGAGAAACTACGAGCAGTACTTC.

The CDR3 spells CASSPAGLNNQPQHF. In DNA, the CDR3 is TGCGCCAGCAGCCCGGCGGGGCTGAACAATCAGCCCCAGCATTTT. The chain joins TRBV5-1 to TRBJ1-5; a possible D gene is TRBD1 (5 bases). The V gene's germline CDR1 is SGHRS and CDR2 YFSETQ. Trimming shortened V by 4 bases and J by 3 bases, and 14 bases separated the two germline ends. This CDR3 spans 15 amino acids.

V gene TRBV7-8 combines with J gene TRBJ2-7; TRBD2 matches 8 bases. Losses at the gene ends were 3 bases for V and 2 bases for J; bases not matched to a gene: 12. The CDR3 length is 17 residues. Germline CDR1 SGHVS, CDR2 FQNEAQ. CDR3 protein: CASSFSPGGGAAYEQYF. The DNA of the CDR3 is TGTGCCAGCAGCTTCTCCCCGGGAGGGGGAGCGGCCTACGAGCAGTACTTC.

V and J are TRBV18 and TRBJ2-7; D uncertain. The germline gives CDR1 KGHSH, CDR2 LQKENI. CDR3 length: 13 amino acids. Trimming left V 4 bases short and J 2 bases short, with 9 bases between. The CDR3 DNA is TGTGCCAGCTCACAGTATAAGGCCTACGAGCAGTACTTC. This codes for CASSQYKAYEQYF.

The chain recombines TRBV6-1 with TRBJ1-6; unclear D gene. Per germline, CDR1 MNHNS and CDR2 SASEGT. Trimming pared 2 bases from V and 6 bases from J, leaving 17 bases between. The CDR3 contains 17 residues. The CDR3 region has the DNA TGTGCCAGCAGTGAATCCCCAGGCAGCGGTCGTAATTCACCCCTCCACTTT. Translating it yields CASSESPGSGRNSPLHF.

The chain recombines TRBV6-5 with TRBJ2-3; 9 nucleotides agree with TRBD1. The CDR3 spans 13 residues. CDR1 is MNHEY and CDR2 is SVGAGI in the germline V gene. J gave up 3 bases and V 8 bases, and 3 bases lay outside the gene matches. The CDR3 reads CASQDRGTDTQYF. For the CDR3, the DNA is TGTGCCAGCCAAGACAGGGGGACAGATACGCAGTATTTT.

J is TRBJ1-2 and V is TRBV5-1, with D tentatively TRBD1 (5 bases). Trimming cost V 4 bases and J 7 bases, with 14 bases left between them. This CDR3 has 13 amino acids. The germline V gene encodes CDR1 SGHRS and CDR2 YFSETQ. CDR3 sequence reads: CASSRDELSGYTF. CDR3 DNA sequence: TGCGCCAGCAGCCGGGACGAACTTTCTGGCTACACCTTC.

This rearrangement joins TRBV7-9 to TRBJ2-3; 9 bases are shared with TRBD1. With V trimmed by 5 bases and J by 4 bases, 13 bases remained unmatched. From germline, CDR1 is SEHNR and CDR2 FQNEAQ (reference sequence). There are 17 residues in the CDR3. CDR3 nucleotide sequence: TGTGCCAGCAGCCCCCTAGGTCGGCGACAGGGGGCAGATACGCAGTATTTT. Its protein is CASSPLGRRQGADTQYF.

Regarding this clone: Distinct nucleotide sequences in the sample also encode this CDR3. This chain's CDR3 is CASSTGGSGNTIYF. The DNA for the CDR3 is TGCGCCAGCAGCACGGGGGGCTCTGGAAACACCATATATTTT. This sequence joins TRBV5-1 and TRBJ1-3, with D tentatively TRBD1 (5 bases). The germline V and J ends were trimmed by 4 bases and 0 bases, with 8 bases remaining between them. In germline, CDR1 is SGHRS, CDR2 YFSETQ. The CDR3 consists of 14 residues.

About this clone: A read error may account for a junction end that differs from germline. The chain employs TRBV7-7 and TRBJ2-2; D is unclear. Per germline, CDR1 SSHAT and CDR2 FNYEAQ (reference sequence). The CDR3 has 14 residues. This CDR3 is CASSILLNTGELFF. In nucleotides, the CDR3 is TGTGCTAGCAGCATACTACTGAACACCGGGGAGCTGTTTTTT.

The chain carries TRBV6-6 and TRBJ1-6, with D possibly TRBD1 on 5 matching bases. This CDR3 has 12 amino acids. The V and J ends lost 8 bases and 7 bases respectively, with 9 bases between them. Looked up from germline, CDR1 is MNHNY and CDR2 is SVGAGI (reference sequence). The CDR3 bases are TGTGCCAGCGAAACAGGAAATTCACCCCTCCACTTT. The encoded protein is CASETGNSPLHF.

The CDR3 DNA follows: TGTGCCAGCAGCCGAGAGTGGTCCCCCTCGTACGAGCAGTACTTC. Translation: CASSREWSPSYEQYF. The rearrangement uses TRBV6-5 and TRBJ2-7; unclear D gene. The CDR3 extends over 15 amino acids. From germline, CDR1 is MNHEY and CDR2 SVGAGI. The V end was cut by 6 bases, the J end by 4 bases, with 19 bases between.

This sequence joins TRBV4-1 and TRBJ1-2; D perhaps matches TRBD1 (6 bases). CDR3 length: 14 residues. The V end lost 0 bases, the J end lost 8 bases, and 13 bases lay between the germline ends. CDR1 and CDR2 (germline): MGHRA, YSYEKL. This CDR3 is CASSQDRGQWGYTF. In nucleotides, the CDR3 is TGCGCCAGCAGCCAAGATCGGGGGCAATGGGGCTACACCTTC.

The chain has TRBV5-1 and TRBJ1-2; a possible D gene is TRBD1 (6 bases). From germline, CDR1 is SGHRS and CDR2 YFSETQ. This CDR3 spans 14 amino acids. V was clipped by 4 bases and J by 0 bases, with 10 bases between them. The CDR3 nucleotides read TGCGCCAGCAGCGCTGGACAGTCTAACTATGGCTACACCTTC. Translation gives CASSAGQSNYGYTF.